The clone carrying this T cell receptor beta chain was seen at least ten times. The data were taken from a study of T cells after yellow fever vaccination. Whole-study results and caveats: Most clones from primary vaccination were detected again post-booster (roughly 96% CD4, approximately 90% CD8). CD4 and CD8 compartments shared a small share of clonotypes.

The V end was cut by 3 bases, the J end by 7 bases, with 12 bases between. The CDR3 length is 13 residues. Germline V gene lookup returns CDR1 DFQATT and CDR2 SNEGSKA (reference sequence). The TCR cDNA carried a universal primer site and UMIs from 5'RACE template switching. Via MiXCR, TCRdb re-called the 5' RACE reads, giving one row per CDR3 protein. The repertoire holds 50,000 to 60,000 distinct CDR3 sequences, 6.6% seen once, with less than 25% in the top ten. This clonotype originated in a man between 18 and 29 years old who received the YFV17D yellow fever vaccine. Specimen: CD8+ T cells not binding an NS4B(214-222) dextramer, sorted from PBMCs, collected approximately 47 days after the first yellow fever vaccination. The rearrangement links TRBV20-1 to TRBJ1-4; D gene unclear. The CDR3 bases are TGCAGTGCTAGGGCTCAGACGACTGAAAAACTGTTTTTT. This translates into CSARAQTTEKLFF.